These 25 T cell receptor beta chains originate from one sample sequenced in a study of beta chain features in type 1 diabetes. What was sequenced were expressed TCRB transcripts, since all of the isolated RNA had been reverse transcribed. TCRdb's copy holds only in-frame clones and misses some; the assay was immunoSEQ multiplex PCR. This sample has 900,000 or so clones; roughly a sixth occur once, and the top ten carry 0.023%. Specimen: naive CD4+ T cells from blood. These TCRs come from a young woman in good health.

The gene calls are TRBV12-5 and TRBJ2-1; D gene uncertain. The CDR3 contains 13 residues. In germline, CDR1 is LGHNT, CDR2 FRNRAP. V was cut by 6 bases and J by 1 base, with 7 bases left in between. In DNA form, the CDR3 reads TGTGCTAGTGGACTCGGGTCCTACAATGAGCAGTTCTTC. Its translation is CASGLGSYNEQFF.

The rearrangement uses TRBV20-1 and TRBJ1-2; D uncertain. V gave up 6 bases and J gave up 4 bases, with 6 bases separating them. CDR1 and CDR2 from the germline V gene are DFQATT and SNEGSKA (reference sequence). The CDR3 sequence is 10 residues long. CDR3 DNA: TGCAGTGCCGCTAGCTATGGCTACACCTTC. Its protein is CSAASYGYTF.

This clone was found a few times. The chain links TRBV7-9 to TRBJ2-1; TRBD2 might be the D (6 bases). The V gene lost 2 bases and the J gene lost 0 bases, with 14 bases spanning the gap. Germline CDR1 SEHNR, CDR2 FQNEAQ (reference sequence). The CDR3 sequence is 17 residues long. CDR3 in amino acids: CASSLLAAGSSYNEQFF. The CDR3, as DNA: TGTGCCAGCAGCTTACTGGCGGCGGGAAGCTCCTACAATGAGCAGTTCTTC. The variable domain in full, completed from reference TRBV7-9 and TRBJ2-1, reads DTGVSQNPRHKITKRGQNVTFRCDPISEHNRLYWYRQTLGQGPEFLTYFQNEAQLEKSRLLSDRFSAERPKGSFSTLEIQRTEQGDSAMYLCASSLLAAGSSYNEQFFGPGTRLTVL.

The V call is TRBV5-4, the J call TRBJ2-5; TRBD2 agrees at 11 bases. The V and J ends lost 1 base and 4 bases, in that order; junction bases with no gene match: 9. CDR3 length: 17 amino acids. Germline CDR1 reads SGHNT; CDR2 reads YYREEE (reference sequence). CDR3 in amino acids: CASSLTSGRALVETQYF. As DNA, the CDR3 is TGTGCCAGCAGCTTGACTAGCGGGAGAGCCCTCGTAGAGACCCAGTACTTC.

The chain has TRBV7-9 and TRBJ2-2, with TRBD1 matching 7 bases. Trimming at V came to 4 bases and at J to 0 bases, leaving 8 bases not matched to a gene. The CDR3 spans 17 residues. Germline V gene lookup returns CDR1 SEHNR and CDR2 FQNEAQ (reference sequence). The CDR3 spells CASSSRDSVSNTGELFF. The CDR3 DNA follows: TGTGCCAGCAGCTCCCGGGACAGCGTGTCGAACACCGGGGAGCTGTTTTTT. The complete variable domain, with remaining parts taken from reference TRBV7-9 and TRBJ2-2, reads DTGVSQNPRHKITKRGQNVTFRCDPISEHNRLYWYRQTLGQGPEFLTYFQNEAQLEKSRLLSDRFSAERPKGSFSTLEIQRTEQGDSAMYLCASSSRDSVSNTGELFFGEGSRLTVL.

This clone was found a few times. The rearrangement links TRBV20-1 to TRBJ2-1; D unresolved. The CDR3 contains 11 residues. Germline CDR1 DFQATT, CDR2 SNEGSKA (reference sequence). V was clipped by 4 bases and J by 9 bases, with 10 bases between them. The DNA for the CDR3 is TGCAGTGCTACCACATACTTTGAGCAGTTCTTC. Encoded protein: CSATTYFEQFF.

This clone has more than one count but fewer than ten. The chain employs TRBV7-2 and TRBJ2-7; no firm D call. This CDR3 spans 14 amino acids. Per the germline V gene, CDR1 is SGHTA and CDR2 is FQGNSA. Trimming took 1 base from V and 3 from J, leaving 10 bases between them. The CDR3 loop is CASSLVRAGYEQYF. The CDR3 DNA is TGTGCCAGCAGCTTAGTCCGGGCTGGCTACGAGCAGTACTTC.

The chain combines TRBV7-6 with TRBJ2-2; unclear D gene. The CDR3 runs to 14 residues. CDR1 and CDR2 from the germline V gene are SGHVS and FNYEAQ. Deletions cut 8 bases from V and 2 bases from J, with 12 bases between. The CDR3 sequence is CASRWKGNTGELFF. The CDR3 coding sequence is TGTGCCAGCCGGTGGAAGGGTAACACCGGGGAGCTGTTTTTT. The variable domain in full, completed from reference TRBV7-6 and TRBJ2-2, reads GAGVSQSPRYKVTKRGQDVALRCDPISGHVSLYWYRQALGQGPEFLTYFNYEAQQDKSGLPNDRFSAERPEGSISTLTIQRTEQRDSAMYRCASRWKGNTGELFFGEGSRLTVL.

This clone occurred a few times. CDR3 nucleotide sequence: TGTGCCAGCATCGGGCAGAGTGACACTGAAGCTTTCTTT. This gives the protein CASIGQSDTEAFF. The chain uses TRBV28 and TRBJ1-1; D uncertain. The germline V gene has CDR1 MDHEN and CDR2 SYDVKM. Trimming left V 7 bases short and J 3 bases short, with 12 bases between. The CDR3 sequence is 13 residues long.

This clone was seen a handful of times. The genes are TRBV29-1 and TRBJ2-1, with 10 bases that match TRBD1. The CDR3 totals 13 residues. The ends lost 6 bases at V and 9 bases at J; junction bases unmatched: 8. The germline V gene encodes CDR1 SQVTM and CDR2 ANQGSEA. The chain's CDR3 is CSVPGQGMSEQFF. CDR3 in DNA: TGCAGCGTCCCGGGACAGGGGATGAGTGAGCAGTTCTTC.

This chain uses TRBV18 with TRBJ2-4; 9 bases agree with TRBD1. The V segment lost 4 bases and the J segment 12 bases; nucleotides outside the gene matches: 7. The CDR3 extends over 13 amino acids. CDR1 KGHSH and CDR2 LQKENI come from the germline V gene. This CDR3 reads CASSLGTGQDQYF. The CDR3, as DNA: TGTGCCAGCTCACTCGGGACAGGGCAAGATCAGTACTTC. Full variable domain (remainder filled in from reference TRBV18 and TRBJ2-4): NAGVMQNPRHLVRRRGQEARLRCSPMKGHSHVYWYRQLPEEGLKFMVYLQKENIIDESGMPKERFSAEFPKEGPSILRIQQVVRGDSAAYFCASSLGTGQDQYFGAGTRLSVL.

This clone has a handful of counts. The chain joins TRBV7-3 to TRBJ2-3; a weak D match, TRBD1 (6 bases). Trimming removed 8 bases at V and 1 base at J, with 10 bases between. Germline CDR1 and CDR2: SGHTA and FQGTGA. The CDR3 length is 13 residues. In DNA, the CDR3 is TGTGCCAGCCGGGCAGGGGGCACAGATACGCAGTATTTT. Protein: CASRAGGTDTQYF.

The rearrangement links TRBV2 to TRBJ2-5, with 8 positions matching TRBD1. Germline V gene data show CDR1 as SNHLY and CDR2 as FYNNEI. The CDR3 is 13 residues long. V shed 6 bases and J 5 bases; nucleotides not matched to a gene: 5. The CDR3: CASRDTGGETQYF. For the CDR3, the DNA is TGTGCCAGCAGGGATACAGGGGGGGAGACCCAGTACTTC.

This sequence joins TRBV19 and TRBJ1-5, with TRBD1 identical over 8 bases. CDR3 length: 15 residues. With 5 bases clipped from V and 6 bases from J, the junction kept 9 bases outside the gene matches. Germline V gene data show CDR1 as LNHDA and CDR2 as SQIVND (reference sequence). The DNA of the CDR3 is TGTGCCAGTAGTGTGGGACAGGTAGGGAGTCAGCCCCAGCATTTT. Translating gives CASSVGQVGSQPQHF.

This chain connects TRBV6-5 to TRBJ2-2, with D perhaps TRBD1 or TRBD2 (5 bases each). V was clipped by 0 bases and J by 6 bases, with 8 bases between them. Germline-derived CDR1 and CDR2 are MNHEY and SVGAGI. The length of the CDR3 is 14 residues. The CDR3 protein is CASSYSMGAGELFF. The DNA of the CDR3 is TGTGCCAGCAGTTACTCGATGGGGGCCGGGGAGCTGTTTTTT.

The rearrangement links TRBV6-5 to TRBJ2-7, with 7 positions matching TRBD1. V trimming: 5 bases; J trimming: 3 bases; junction bases outside the gene matches: 7. CDR3 size: 14 residues. Germline CDR1 and CDR2: MNHEY and SVGAGI. The CDR3 DNA is TGTGCCAGCAGTATACTCCGGGACAGCTACGAGCAGTACTTC. Translated, it gives CASSILRDSYEQYF.

The rearrangement uses TRBV18 and TRBJ2-3; D is uncertain. The CDR3 consists of 14 residues. Trimming shortened V by 2 bases and J by 2 bases, and 8 bases separated the two germline ends. The germline V gene has CDR1 KGHSH and CDR2 LQKENI. Here the CDR3 reads CASSPSSPTDTQYF. Here the CDR3 DNA reads TGTGCCAGCTCACCATCCTCCCCCACAGATACGCAGTATTTT. The whole variable domain, filled in from reference TRBV18 and TRBJ2-3, reads NAGVMQNPRHLVRRRGQEARLRCSPMKGHSHVYWYRQLPEEGLKFMVYLQKENIIDESGMPKERFSAEFPKEGPSILRIQQVVRGDSAAYFCASSPSSPTDTQYFGPGTRLTVL.

There are a few counts of this clone. The CDR3 loop reads CASSFVDTRDTQYF. CDR3 DNA: TGTGCCAGCAGCTTCGTGGACACCAGAGATACGCAGTATTTT. This sequence joins TRBV5-6 and TRBJ2-3; tentatively, D is TRBD1 (5 bases). The CDR3 contains 14 residues. Trimming removed 2 bases from V and 5 bases from J, with 12 bases in between. Germline CDR1 and CDR2: SGHDT and YYEEEE.

A few counts support this clone. The J gene is TRBJ2-1, the V gene TRBV7-2, with D possibly matching TRBD1 (5 bases). Trimming took 4 bases from V and 6 from J, leaving 16 bases between them. This CDR3 has 15 amino acids. Per germline, CDR1 SGHTA and CDR2 FQGNSA. CDR3 coding DNA: TGTGCCAGCAGCTCCCAGGGTACTCGACTCAATGAGCAGTTCTTC. Translating it yields CASSSQGTRLNEQFF. Full variable domain (missing parts from reference TRBV7-2 and TRBJ2-1): GAGVSQSPSNKVTEKGKDVELRCDPISGHTALYWYRQSLGQGLEFLIYFQGNSAPDKSGLPSDRFSAERTGGSVSTLTIQRTQQEDSAVYLCASSSQGTRLNEQFFGPGTRLTVL.

The V and J genes are TRBV6-5 and TRBJ2-5, with D unresolved. The CDR3 has 15 residues. V lost 5 bases and J lost 2, with 15 bases in between. The germline V gene encodes CDR1 MNHEY and CDR2 SVGAGI. The CDR3 spells CASSRALRPQETQYF. The CDR3 coding sequence is TGTGCCAGCAGTAGGGCCCTGCGGCCTCAAGAGACCCAGTACTTC.

The J gene is TRBJ2-7, the V gene TRBV6-5, with unresolved D. The germline gives CDR1 MNHEY, CDR2 SVGAGI. CDR3 length equals 12 residues. V lost 10 bases and J lost 3, with 13 bases in between. The CDR3 sequence is CATGQFFYEQYF. The CDR3 DNA reads as TGTGCCACCGGTCAGTTCTTCTACGAGCAGTACTTC.

The rearrangement uses TRBV9 and TRBJ2-1; possibly TRBD1 for D (5 bases). Germline V gene sequence: CDR1 SGDLS, CDR2 YYNGEE. V was cut by 3 bases and J by 8 bases, with 18 bases left in between. There are 15 residues in the CDR3. CDR3 coding DNA: TGTGCCAGCAGCGCGCACAGGAGTCCTTGGGATGAGCAGTTCTTC. Its translation is CASSAHRSPWDEQFF.

CDR3 residues: CASSEYISSGLETGELFF. The CDR3 DNA is TGTGCCAGCAGTGAATATATTAGTAGCGGACTAGAGACCGGGGAGCTGTTTTTT. V usage is TRBV25-1 and J usage is TRBJ2-2, with 7 bases that match TRBD2. Germline V lookup: CDR1 MGHDK, CDR2 SYGVNS. The CDR3 extends over 18 amino acids. Trimming removed 0 bases from V and 5 bases from J; junction bases left unmatched: 12.

This clone was seen a few times. The chain recombines TRBV5-1 with TRBJ2-6, with D perhaps matching TRBD2 (5 bases). Between the trimmed V and J ends, which lost 4 bases and 2 bases, there was a span of 10 bases. Germline V gene sequence: CDR1 SGHRS, CDR2 YFSETQ. The CDR3 spans 15 residues. The CDR3: CASSLTRAGANVLTF. Here the CDR3 DNA reads TGCGCCAGCAGCCTAACTAGGGCTGGGGCCAACGTCCTGACTTTC. Supplemented by reference TRBV5-1 and TRBJ2-6, the full variable domain reads KAGVTQTPRYLIKTRGQQVTLSCSPISGHRSVSWYQQTPGQGLQFLFEYFSETQRNKGNFPGRFSGRQFSNSRSEMNVSTLELGDSALYLCASSLTRAGANVLTFGAGSRLTVL.

The chain links TRBV7-3 to TRBJ2-3; TRBD2 might be the D (6 bases). Deletions cut 4 bases from V and 1 base from J, with 15 bases between. This CDR3 is 16 amino acids long. Germline V CDR1 and CDR2: SGHTA, FQGTGA. CDR3 nucleotides: TGTGCCAGCAGCTCCGGTAGCGGTTCCGGCACAGATACGCAGTATTTT. Translated: CASSSGSGSGTDTQYF.